What follows are 16 T cell receptor beta chains derived from one specimen sequenced in a study of shared clonotypes between healthy human individuals. CD45RO-negative cells were positively selected for CCR7, leaving out terminally differentiated effector memory CD45RA+ cells. The protocol was immunoSEQ multiplex PCR, while the TCRdb copy is restricted to in-frame clones and leaves out a portion. The repertoire holds about 610,000 clones, with around 96% as singletons. Material for sequencing was naive CD8+ T cells sorted from blood. The receptors shown here come from a woman aged 25 to 39 in good health.

The chain is built from TRBV6-1 and TRBJ1-1; TRBD1 matches 8 bases. The CDR3 has 16 amino acids. J lost 0 bases, V lost 4 bases, and 7 bases had no gene match. CDR1 is MNHNS, CDR2 SASEGT, per germline. CDR3 nucleotide sequence: TGTGCCAGCAGTGGCGTCGCAGGGGGCCTGAACACTGAAGCTTTCTTT. It yields the protein CASSGVAGGLNTEAFF.

A note on this clone: Within the sample, other DNA sequences also encode this same CDR3. The rearrangement joins TRBV5-6 to TRBJ2-1, with unresolved D. This CDR3 has 11 residues. V was cut by 2 bases and J by 10 bases, with 7 bases left in between. Looked up from germline, CDR1 is SGHDT and CDR2 is YYEEEE. For the CDR3, the DNA is TGTGCCAGCAGCTTAAGTGGGGAGCAGTTCTTC. Translated: CASSLSGEQFF.

This clone came up once. The gene calls are TRBV19 and TRBJ2-7; 9 positions agree with TRBD1. The germline CDR1 and CDR2 sequences are LNHDA and SQIVND (reference sequence). V gave up 4 bases and J gave up 3 bases; unmatched junction bases: 7. The CDR3 extends over 15 amino acids. DNA for the CDR3: TGTGCCAGTAGTACCGGGACAGGGTTGGGCTACGAGCAGTACTTC. This encodes CASSTGTGLGYEQYF. Combining the CDR3 with reference TRBV19 and TRBJ2-7 gives the whole variable domain DGGITQSPKYLFRKEGQNVTLSCEQNLNHDAMYWYRQDPGQGLRLIYYSQIVNDFQKGDIAEGYSVSREKKESFPLTVTSAQKNPTAFYLCASSTGTGLGYEQYFGPGTRLTVT.

The chain uses TRBV10-2 and TRBJ2-3; 10 bases agree with TRBD2. CDR3 length: 16 amino acids. J lost 2 bases, V lost 0 bases, and 2 bases had no gene match. Looked up from germline, CDR1 is WSHSY and CDR2 is SAAADI. The CDR3 DNA reads TGCGCCAGCAGTGAGTCAGGACTAGCGGACACAGATACGCAGTATTTT. The encoded protein is CASSESGLADTDTQYF.

The rearrangement uses TRBV27 and TRBJ2-7, with D tentatively TRBD1 (6 bases). Per the germline V gene, CDR1 is MNHEY and CDR2 is SMNVEV (reference sequence). The V gene lost 4 bases and the J gene lost 4 bases, with 14 bases spanning the gap. The CDR3 covers 14 residues. Here the CDR3 reads CASSWTEKFYEQYF. DNA of the CDR3: TGTGCCAGCAGTTGGACAGAGAAGTTTTACGAGCAGTACTTC.

The J gene is TRBJ2-3, the V gene TRBV5-4; D is uncertain. The CDR3 contains 14 residues. Germline V gene lookup returns CDR1 SGHNT and CDR2 YYREEE (reference sequence). Trimming took off 3 bases at V and 6 bases at J, with 14 bases between the two ends. The CDR3: CASSSPGDGDTQYF. The CDR3 DNA follows: TGTGCCAGCAGCTCGCCGGGCGACGGCGATACGCAGTATTTT.

This chain uses TRBV28 with TRBJ1-1; maybe TRBD1 (6 bases). This CDR3 region has 20 residues. CDR1 is MDHEN and CDR2 is SYDVKM in the germline V gene. The germline V and J ends were trimmed by 6 bases and 1 base, with 30 bases remaining between them. The CDR3 nucleotides read TGTGCCAGCAGCTCCTCTCTTACGGACGGGACAATAAGAACGAACACTGAAGCTTTCTTT. Amino acid sequence: CASSSSLTDGTIRTNTEAFF.

This chain uses TRBV18 with TRBJ2-7; 10 nucleotides line up with TRBD2. Germline-derived CDR1 and CDR2 are KGHSH and LQKENI. J lost 5 bases, V lost 3 bases, and 13 bases had no gene match. There are 17 residues in the CDR3. CDR3 sequence reads: CASSPRGSGRYADEQYF. DNA of the CDR3: TGTGCCAGCTCACCCCGTGGTAGCGGGAGGTATGCGGACGAGCAGTACTTC.

V and J are TRBV29-1 and TRBJ2-1; TRBD2 is a possible D gene (6 bases). The CDR3 is 13 amino acids. Trimming left V 4 bases short and J 1 base short, with 8 bases between. Germline V CDR1 and CDR2: SQVTM, ANQGSEA. The CDR3 sequence is CSVGSGSYNEQFF. Written as DNA, the CDR3 is TGCAGCGTTGGTAGCGGTTCCTACAATGAGCAGTTCTTC.

This chain links TRBV28 with TRBJ1-1; 7 positions agree with TRBD1. The trim removed 3 bases at V and 0 bases at J, leaving 7 bases unmatched. The CDR3 runs 16 residues. CDR1 and CDR2 from the germline V gene are MDHEN and SYDVKM. As DNA, the CDR3 is TGTGCCAGCAGTTTCGCCACAGGGGATATGAACACTGAAGCTTTCTTT. It translates to CASSFATGDMNTEAFF.

The CDR3 here is CASSSTSGGHNEQFF. In DNA, the CDR3 is TGTGCCAGCAGCTCAACTAGCGGGGGTCACAATGAGCAGTTCTTC. The chain employs TRBV11-3 and TRBJ2-1; 11 bases line up with TRBD2. The CDR3 extends over 15 amino acids. The germline CDR1 and CDR2 sequences are SGHNT and YENEEA. Trimming cost V 4 bases and J 5 bases; bases outside gene matches: 4. Filled out from reference TRBV11-3 and TRBJ2-1, the complete variable domain reads EAGVVQSPRYKIIEKKQPVAFWCNPISGHNTLYWYLQNLGQGPELLIRYENEEAVDDSQLPKDRFSAERLKGVDSTLKIQPAELGDSAVYLCASSSTSGGHNEQFFGPGTRLTVL.

The chain uses TRBV27 and TRBJ2-1, with 12 bases lining up with TRBD2. The CDR3 is 18 amino acids. V was clipped by 5 bases and J by 0 bases; unmatched bases: 8. Germline-derived CDR1 and CDR2 are MNHEY and SMNVEV (reference sequence). The CDR3 protein is CASSLRTSGVSSYNEQFF. In nucleotides, the CDR3 is TGTGCCAGCAGTCTAAGGACTAGCGGGGTTTCCTCCTACAATGAGCAGTTCTTC.

The chain is built from TRBV5-6 and TRBJ1-1, with D unresolved. This CDR3 contains 13 residues. V was pared by 3 bases and J by 1 base, with 7 bases between. Germline-derived CDR1 and CDR2 are SGHDT and YYEEEE. The CDR3 nucleotides read TGTGCCAGCAGCTGGGCAGGGAACACTGAAGCTTTCTTT. Residues: CASSWAGNTEAFF.

J is TRBJ2-7 and V is TRBV19; 9 nucleotides line up with TRBD1. The CDR3 consists of 16 residues. With 3 bases clipped from V and 2 bases from J, the junction kept 8 bases outside the gene matches. Germline loops: CDR1 LNHDA, CDR2 SQIVND (reference sequence). The CDR3 spells CASSMPPRTGAYEQYF. CDR3 bases: TGTGCCAGTAGTATGCCCCCTAGGACAGGGGCCTACGAGCAGTACTTC.

The chain is built from TRBV4-1 and TRBJ2-1; a possible D gene is TRBD2 (6 bases). From germline, CDR1 is MGHRA and CDR2 YSYEKL. The CDR3 spans 14 residues. V gave up 1 base and J gave up 4 bases, with 8 bases separating them. CDR3: CASSQAGTYNEQFF. The CDR3, as DNA: TGCGCCAGCAGCCAAGCCGGGACTTACAATGAGCAGTTCTTC.

The chain has TRBV14 and TRBJ2-3; 7 positions match TRBD1. CDR1 and CDR2 (germline): SGHDN, FVKESK. This CDR3 contains 15 residues. V lost 1 base to trimming and J lost 1 base; unmatched junction nucleotides: 2. CDR3 sequence reads: CASSQVTGGTDTQYF. Here the CDR3 DNA reads TGTGCCAGCAGCCAAGTCACAGGGGGCACAGATACGCAGTATTTT.